One sample yielded the 6 T cell receptor beta chains listed below, sequenced in a study of blood T cells in healthy people across ages. The use of a sample-barcoded 5' primer and a J-beta primer mix characterized a second PCR of roughly 7 to 11 cycles. A single record per CDR3 protein comes from TCRdb applying MiXCR to the 5' RACE reads. This sample carries fewer than 900,000 distinct CDR3 sequences, roughly 34% of them seen once, and the ten largest clones take 10% to 15%. The specimen sequenced was blood. The receptors here all came from a man younger than 30 in good health.

This clonotype appeared a few times. As DNA, the CDR3 is TGCAGCGTTCGAGTACAGGGATATGGCTACACCTTC. Protein product: CSVRVQGYGYTF. This chain connects TRBV29-1 to TRBJ1-2, with a tentative D call TRBD1 (6 bases). V lost 5 bases to trimming and J lost 5 bases, with 12 bases between them. Per the germline V gene, CDR1 is SQVTM and CDR2 is ANQGSEA. This CDR3 contains 12 residues.

The table lists this clonotype with many counts. V gene TRBV9 combines with J gene TRBJ1-6, with TRBD1 identical over 7 bases. The germline V gene has CDR1 SGDLS and CDR2 YYNGEE. The J segment lost 5 bases and the V segment lost 4 bases, leaving 6 bases of the junction unmatched. The CDR3 is 15 residues long. CDR3 bases: TGTGCCAGCAGCCCTCGGGACAGCCATAATTCACCCCTCCACTTT. It encodes CASSPRDSHNSPLHF.

The chain carries TRBV18 and TRBJ1-1; D remains unclear. In germline, CDR1 is KGHSH, CDR2 LQKENI. The CDR3 is 13 amino acids. Trimming left V 3 bases short and J 4 bases short, with 9 bases between. This CDR3 reads CASSPTQSTEAFF. CDR3 bases: TGTGCCAGCTCACCGACACAAAGCACTGAAGCTTTCTTT.

The V call is TRBV7-9, the J call TRBJ1-5, with D possibly matching TRBD1 (5 bases). The CDR3 is 15 amino acids. In germline, CDR1 is SEHNR, CDR2 FQNEAQ (reference sequence). V lost 5 bases and J 4 bases, leaving 15 bases between the germline ends. The CDR3 loop is CASSKDSGENQPQHF. For the CDR3, the DNA is TGTGCCAGCAGCAAAGACAGCGGGGAGAATCAGCCCCAGCATTTT.

This clonotype was picked up many times. V usage is TRBV3-1 and J usage is TRBJ2-6; no clear D gene. CDR3 length equals 15 residues. The V and J ends lost 1 base and 2 bases respectively, with 6 bases between them. The germline V gene has CDR1 LGHDT and CDR2 YNNKEL (reference sequence). The CDR3 DNA reads TGTGCCAGCAGCCAAGGGTTAACTGGGGCCAACGTCCTGACTTTC. Translating it yields CASSQGLTGANVLTF.

This clonotype was detected only a few times. The CDR3 is CASSFRGTDSEKLFF. CDR3 bases: TGTGCCAGCAGCTTTAGGGGGACAGATTCTGAAAAACTGTTTTTT. The chain recombines TRBV7-9 with TRBJ1-4; TRBD1 matches at 7 bases. Germline trimming cut 3 bases from V and 7 bases from J; bases unmatched to any gene: 8. Germline lookup yields CDR1 SEHNR and CDR2 FQNEAQ (reference sequence). CDR3 length: 15 residues.